These T cell receptor beta chains were read from a single sample in a study of blood T cell repertoires in COVID-19. Libraries were prepared by immunoSEQ multiplex PCR; TCRdb keeps only in-frame clonotypes and omits some of them. The sample has 250,000 or so clones; 75% to 90% are singletons. Sequencing used peripheral blood. The receptors here all came from a woman in her 30s with active or convalescent COVID-19. Both conserved end residues are part of each CDR3. Each record gives: J gene, V gene, D gene, clone size, CDR3 DNA, CDR3 protein. A D gene is named only where the DNA matches it firmly. Size values are once, few and many counts, or a class for expanded clones, and some rows have none.

J gene: TRBJ1-1; V gene: TRBV28; D gene: .; clone size: .; CDR3 DNA: TGTGCCAGCAGTCCGAGGGGGGGAGGGAACACTGAAGCTTTCTTT; CDR3 protein: CASSPRGGGNTEAFF
J gene: TRBJ2-4; V gene: TRBV10-2; D gene: TRBD1; clone size: .; CDR3 DNA: TGCGCCAGCAGTGCCCCGGACAGGGGGCTAGACATTCAGTACTTC; CDR3 protein: CASSAPDRGLDIQYF
J gene: TRBJ2-3; V gene: TRBV29-1; D gene: TRBD2; clone size: .; CDR3 DNA: TGCAGCGTATTTAGCGGGGGGGCCACCGCAGATACGCAGTATTTT; CDR3 protein: CSVFSGGATADTQYF
J gene: TRBJ1-1; V gene: TRBV4-3; D gene: .; clone size: .; CDR3 DNA: TGCGCCAGCAGCCAAGGTCGACGAGGTCCCACTGAAGCTTTCTTT; CDR3 protein: CASSQGRRGPTEAFF
J gene: TRBJ1-2; V gene: TRBV9; D gene: TRBD1; clone size: once; CDR3 DNA: TGTGCCAGCAGGGGGACAGGGGGCGAGGGCTACACCTTC; CDR3 protein: CASRGTGGEGYTF
J gene: TRBJ1-5; V gene: TRBV5-6; D gene: .; clone size: .; CDR3 DNA: TGTGCCAGCAGTCACTCGACCGTCAGGAGCAATCAGCCCCAGCATTTT; CDR3 protein: CASSHSTVRSNQPQHF
J gene: TRBJ2-1; V gene: TRBV18; D gene: .; clone size: .; CDR3 DNA: TGTGCCAGCTCCAGTCGGCGGGCTCTTAGTTCCTACAATGAGCAGTTCTTC; CDR3 protein: CASSSRRALSSYNEQFF
J gene: TRBJ1-2; V gene: TRBV6-1; D gene: TRBD1; clone size: .; CDR3 DNA: TGTGCCAGCAGTGAATTCCTTCAGGGGGATATTTATGGCTACACCTTC; CDR3 protein: CASSEFLQGDIYGYTF
J gene: TRBJ2-3; V gene: TRBV2; D gene: .; clone size: .; CDR3 DNA: TGTGCCAGCAGTGGCCGCGGGACTAGCACAGATACGCAGTATTTT; CDR3 protein: CASSGRGTSTDTQYF
J gene: TRBJ2-5; V gene: TRBV9; D gene: TRBD2; clone size: few; CDR3 DNA: TGTGCCAGCAGCGTAACTAGGGAGGGCGGCGAGACCCAGTACTTC; CDR3 protein: CASSVTREGGETQYF
J gene: TRBJ2-1; V gene: TRBV7-2; D gene: TRBD1; clone size: .; CDR3 DNA: TGTGCCAGCAGCTTGAGGGGGCGCAATGAGCAGTTCTTC; CDR3 protein: CASSLRGRNEQFF
J gene: TRBJ2-2; V gene: TRBV6-4; D gene: .; clone size: .; CDR3 DNA: TGTGCCAGCAGTCCCGGGACAACTATCACCGGGGAGCTGTTTTTT; CDR3 protein: CASSPGTTITGELFF
J gene: TRBJ2-5; V gene: TRBV10-2; D gene: .; clone size: .; CDR3 DNA: TGCGCCAGCAGTGAAGGGGGGGCTTCGGAGACCCAGTACTTC; CDR3 protein: CASSEGGASETQYF